This entry is about one TCR beta chain. Its antigen is undetermined. Distinct nucleotide sequences in the sample also encode this CDR3. The table came from immunoSEQ multiplex PCR; TCRdb's copy has only in-frame clones and leaves some out. The table records about 36,000 clones, 94% of them present only once. This sample stems from a study of graft-versus-host responses after intestinal transplantation. Study-level background: Recipients obtained multivisceral, liver-intestinal, or isolated intestinal transplants. All recipients got anti-thymocyte globulin induction, then tacrolimus and steroids for approximately 3 years. Study outcomes and limitations: High graft-versus-host to host-versus-graft T cell clonal ratios marked allografts of patients with graft-donor macrochimerism.

Unmatched junction bases numbered 4, after V lost 4 bases and J lost 5 bases. CDR3 length: 16 residues. Per the germline V gene, CDR1 is SGHRS and CDR2 is YFSETQ. This specimen consisted of unstimulated CD4+ T cells sorted from spleen or lymph node cells, obtained before transplant. V and J are TRBV5-1 and TRBJ2-3; 16 nucleotides agree with TRBD2. The sequence was obtained from a human donor who was the organ donor for an intestinal transplant. CDR3 loop: CASSKGLAGGLDTQYF. In nucleotides, the CDR3 is TGCGCCAGCAGCAAGGGACTAGCGGGGGGGCTAGATACGCAGTATTTT.